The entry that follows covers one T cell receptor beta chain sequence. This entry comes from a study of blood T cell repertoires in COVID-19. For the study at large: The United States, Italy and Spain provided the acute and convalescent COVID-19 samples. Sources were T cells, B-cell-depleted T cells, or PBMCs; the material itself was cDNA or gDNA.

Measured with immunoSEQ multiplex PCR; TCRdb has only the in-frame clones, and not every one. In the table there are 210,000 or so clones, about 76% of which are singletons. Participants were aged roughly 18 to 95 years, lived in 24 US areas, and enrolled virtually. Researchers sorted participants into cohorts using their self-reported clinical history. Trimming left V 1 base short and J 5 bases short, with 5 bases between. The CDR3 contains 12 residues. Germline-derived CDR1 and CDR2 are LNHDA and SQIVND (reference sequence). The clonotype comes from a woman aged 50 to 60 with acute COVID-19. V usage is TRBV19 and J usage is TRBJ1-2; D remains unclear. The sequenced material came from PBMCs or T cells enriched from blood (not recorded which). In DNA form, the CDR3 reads TGTGCCAGTAGTATAGGCCAGTATGGCTACACCTTC. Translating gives CASSIGQYGYTF.